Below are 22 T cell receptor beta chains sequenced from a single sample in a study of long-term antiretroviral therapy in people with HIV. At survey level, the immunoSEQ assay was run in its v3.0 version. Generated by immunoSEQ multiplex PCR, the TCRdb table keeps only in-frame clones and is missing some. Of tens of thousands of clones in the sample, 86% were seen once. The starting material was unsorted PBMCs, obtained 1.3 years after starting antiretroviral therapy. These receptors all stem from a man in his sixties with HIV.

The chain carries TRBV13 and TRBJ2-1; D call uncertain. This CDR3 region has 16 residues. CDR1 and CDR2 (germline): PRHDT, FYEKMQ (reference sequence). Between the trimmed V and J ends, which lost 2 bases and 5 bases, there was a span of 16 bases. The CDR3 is CASSLRAGERNNEQFF. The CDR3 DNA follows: TGTGCCAGCAGCTTACGTGCAGGAGAACGAAACAATGAGCAGTTCTTC.

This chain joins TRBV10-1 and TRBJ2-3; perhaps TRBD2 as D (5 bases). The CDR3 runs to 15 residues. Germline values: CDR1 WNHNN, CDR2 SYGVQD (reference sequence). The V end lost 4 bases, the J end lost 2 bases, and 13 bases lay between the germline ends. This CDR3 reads CASSVSGYHTDTQYF. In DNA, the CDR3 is TGCGCCAGCAGTGTAAGCGGATACCACACAGATACGCAGTATTTT.

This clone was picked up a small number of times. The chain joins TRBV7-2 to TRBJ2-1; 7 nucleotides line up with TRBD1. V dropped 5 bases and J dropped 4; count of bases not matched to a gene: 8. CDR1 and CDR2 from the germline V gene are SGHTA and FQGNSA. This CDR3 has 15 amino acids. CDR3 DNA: TGTGCCAGCAGCGAGGGGGCAGGGTGGTACAATGAGCAGTTCTTC. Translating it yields CASSEGAGWYNEQFF.

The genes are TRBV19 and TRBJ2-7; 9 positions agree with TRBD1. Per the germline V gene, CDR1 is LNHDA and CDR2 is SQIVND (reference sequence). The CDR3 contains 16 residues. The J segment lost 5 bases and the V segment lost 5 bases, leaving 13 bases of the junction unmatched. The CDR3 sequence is CASSFRRGQGLDEQYF. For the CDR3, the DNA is TGTGCCAGTAGTTTCAGACGGGGACAGGGTTTGGACGAGCAGTACTTC.

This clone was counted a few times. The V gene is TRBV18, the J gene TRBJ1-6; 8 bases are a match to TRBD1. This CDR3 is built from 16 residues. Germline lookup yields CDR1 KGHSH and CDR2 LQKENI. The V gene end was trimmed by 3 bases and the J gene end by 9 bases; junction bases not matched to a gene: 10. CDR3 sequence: CASSPGSTGESSPLHF. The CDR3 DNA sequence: TGTGCCAGCTCACCTGGTTCGACAGGGGAAAGTTCACCCCTCCACTTT.

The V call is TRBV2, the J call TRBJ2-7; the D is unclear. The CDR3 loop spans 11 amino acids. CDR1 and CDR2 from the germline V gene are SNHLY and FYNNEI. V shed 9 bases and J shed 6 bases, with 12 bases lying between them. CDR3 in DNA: TGTGCCAGTGTACGACTGGTCGAGCAGTACTTC. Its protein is CASVRLVEQYF. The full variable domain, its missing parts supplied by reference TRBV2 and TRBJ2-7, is EPEVTQTPSHQVTQMGQEVILRCVPISNHLYFYWYRQILGQKVEFLVSFYNNEISEKSEIFDDQFSVERPDGSNFTLKIRSTKLEDSAMYFCASVRLVEQYFGPGTRLTVT.

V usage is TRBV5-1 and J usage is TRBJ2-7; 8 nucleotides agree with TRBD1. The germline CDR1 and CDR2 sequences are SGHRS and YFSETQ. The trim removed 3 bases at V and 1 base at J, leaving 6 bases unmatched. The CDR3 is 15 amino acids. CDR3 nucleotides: TGCGCCAGCAGCTCGGGGACAGGAATATCCTACGAGCAGTACTTC. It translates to CASSSGTGISYEQYF.

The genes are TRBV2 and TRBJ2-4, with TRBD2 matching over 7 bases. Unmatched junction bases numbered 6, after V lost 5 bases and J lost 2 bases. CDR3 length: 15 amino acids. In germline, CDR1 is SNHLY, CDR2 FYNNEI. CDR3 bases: TGTGCCAGCAGTCGCGGGAGCGAGACCAAAAACATTCAGTACTTC. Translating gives CASSRGSETKNIQYF.

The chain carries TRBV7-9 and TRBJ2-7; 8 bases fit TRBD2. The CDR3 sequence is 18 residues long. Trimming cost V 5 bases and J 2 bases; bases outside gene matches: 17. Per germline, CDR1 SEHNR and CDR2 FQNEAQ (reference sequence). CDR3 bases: TGTGCCAGCAGCCTTCCCCTTCTTGAAGCGGGAGCCCCCTACGAGCAGTACTTC. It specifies CASSLPLLEAGAPYEQYF.

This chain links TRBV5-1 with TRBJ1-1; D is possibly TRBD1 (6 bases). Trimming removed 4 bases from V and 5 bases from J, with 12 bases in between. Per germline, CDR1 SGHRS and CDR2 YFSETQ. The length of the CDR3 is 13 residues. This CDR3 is CASSLHRETEAFF. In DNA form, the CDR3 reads TGCGCCAGCAGCCTGCACAGGGAAACTGAAGCTTTCTTT.

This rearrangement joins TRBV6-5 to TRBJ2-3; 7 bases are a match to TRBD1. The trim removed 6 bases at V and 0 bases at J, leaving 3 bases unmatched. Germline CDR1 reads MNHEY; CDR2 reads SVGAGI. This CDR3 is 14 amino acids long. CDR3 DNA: TGTGCCAGCAGACCCAGGGGGAGCACAGATACGCAGTATTTT. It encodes CASRPRGSTDTQYF.

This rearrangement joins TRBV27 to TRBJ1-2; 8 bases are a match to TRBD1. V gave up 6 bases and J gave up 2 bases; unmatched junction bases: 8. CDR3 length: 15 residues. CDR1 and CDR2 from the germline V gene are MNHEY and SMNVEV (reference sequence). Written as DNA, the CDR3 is TGTGCCAGCAGGCGACATGGACAGGGAAACTATGGCTACACCTTC. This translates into CASRRHGQGNYGYTF.

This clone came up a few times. This CDR3 is CASSSDRGLGYEQYF. Here the CDR3 DNA reads TGTGCCAGCAGTTCGGACAGGGGGCTGGGGTACGAGCAGTACTTC. This chain uses TRBV6-5 with TRBJ2-7; 11 bases agree with TRBD1. Germline CDR1 is MNHEY and CDR2 is SVGAGI. The trim removed 4 bases at V and 4 bases at J, leaving 6 bases unmatched. The CDR3 contains 15 residues.

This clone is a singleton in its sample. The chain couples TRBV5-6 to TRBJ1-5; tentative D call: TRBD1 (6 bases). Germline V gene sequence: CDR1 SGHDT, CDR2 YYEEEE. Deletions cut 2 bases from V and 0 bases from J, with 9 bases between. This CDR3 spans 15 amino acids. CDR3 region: CASSFRTDSNQPQHF. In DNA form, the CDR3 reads TGTGCCAGCAGCTTCCGGACAGATAGCAATCAGCCCCAGCATTTT.

CDR3 amino acids: CASSLGGFAGNTIYF. In DNA form, the CDR3 reads TGTGCCAGCAGCTTAGGGGGTTTTGCTGGAAACACCATATATTTT. The chain combines TRBV5-6 with TRBJ1-3, with D perhaps matching TRBD1 (6 bases). V lost 2 bases, J lost 2 bases, and 11 bases lay in between. This CDR3 contains 15 residues. Germline assignment: CDR1 SGHDT and CDR2 YYEEEE.

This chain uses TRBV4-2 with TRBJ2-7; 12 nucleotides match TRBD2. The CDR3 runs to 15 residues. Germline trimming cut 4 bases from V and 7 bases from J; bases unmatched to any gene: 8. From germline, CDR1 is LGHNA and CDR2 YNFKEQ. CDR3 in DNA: TGTGCCAGCAGCCCCTCTAGCGGGAGGGCCCAGGAGCAGTACTTC. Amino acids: CASSPSSGRAQEQYF.

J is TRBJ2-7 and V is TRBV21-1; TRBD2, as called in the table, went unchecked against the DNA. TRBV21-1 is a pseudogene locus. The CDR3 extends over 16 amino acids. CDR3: CASSKDPSGRNPEQYF. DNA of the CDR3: TGTGCCAGCAGCAAAGACCCTAGCGGGAGAAATCCCGAGCAGTACTTC.

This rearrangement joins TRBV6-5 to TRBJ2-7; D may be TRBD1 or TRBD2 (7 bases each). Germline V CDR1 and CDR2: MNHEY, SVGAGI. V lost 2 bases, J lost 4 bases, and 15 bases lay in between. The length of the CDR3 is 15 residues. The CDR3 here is CASSYRGRGRYEQYF. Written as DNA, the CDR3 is TGTGCCAGCAGTTACCGGGGGAGGGGGCGGTACGAGCAGTACTTC.

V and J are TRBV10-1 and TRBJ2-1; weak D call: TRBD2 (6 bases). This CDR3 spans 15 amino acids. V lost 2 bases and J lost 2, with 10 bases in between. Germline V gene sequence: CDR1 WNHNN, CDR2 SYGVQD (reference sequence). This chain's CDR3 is CASSERRGAYNEQFF. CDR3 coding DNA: TGCGCCAGCAGTGAGCGGAGGGGCGCCTACAATGAGCAGTTCTTC.

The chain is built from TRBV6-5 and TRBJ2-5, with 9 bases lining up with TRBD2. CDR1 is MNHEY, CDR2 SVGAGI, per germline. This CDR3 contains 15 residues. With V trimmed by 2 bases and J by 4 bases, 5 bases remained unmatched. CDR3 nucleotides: TGTGCCAGCAGTTACACGGGACTAGCAGTAGAGACCCAGTACTTC. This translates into CASSYTGLAVETQYF.

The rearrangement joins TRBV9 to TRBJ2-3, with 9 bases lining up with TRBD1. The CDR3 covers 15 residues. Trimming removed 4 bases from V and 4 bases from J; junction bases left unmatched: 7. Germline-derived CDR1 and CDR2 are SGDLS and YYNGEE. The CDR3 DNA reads TGTGCCAGCAGCCGGGACAGGGCTTCGGCAGATACGCAGTATTTT. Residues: CASSRDRASADTQYF.

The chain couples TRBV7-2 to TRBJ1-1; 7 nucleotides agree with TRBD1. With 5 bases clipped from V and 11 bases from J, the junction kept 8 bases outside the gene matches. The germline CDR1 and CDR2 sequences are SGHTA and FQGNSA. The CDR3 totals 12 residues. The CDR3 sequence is CASSQYRGEAFF. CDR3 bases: TGTGCCAGCAGCCAATACAGGGGAGAGGCTTTCTTT. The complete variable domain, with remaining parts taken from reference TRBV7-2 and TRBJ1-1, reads GAGVSQSPSNKVTEKGKDVELRCDPISGHTALYWYRQSLGQGLEFLIYFQGNSAPDKSGLPSDRFSAERTGGSVSTLTIQRTQQEDSAVYLCASSQYRGEAFFGQGTRLTVV.